This T cell receptor (beta chain) was retrieved from a study of cytomegalovirus exposure and HLA in healthy donors (dated by TCRdb to the late 2010s). About the study as a whole: An earlier analysis of some 600 of the donors reported about 280 Gb of sequence data and 95 million to 130 million unique TCR beta sequences obtained from around 190 million T cells. An early release covering more than 500 HLA-typed donors comprised 250 to 350 gigabases of sequencing data and tens of millions of unique TCR sequences. Of the 350 to 400 genotyped donors, over 65% fell in the genetic ancestry cluster associated with self-reported Caucasian donors. The study aimed to test whether cataloging public T cell receptors could reveal signatures of past pathogen exposure. Using immunosequencing, the study profiled T cell repertoires from 666 subjects and related those repertoires to cytomegalovirus serostatus. In addition to the first cohort of 666 subjects, a separate validation cohort of 120 different subjects was used. High-throughput TCR immunosequencing, statistical association of individual TCRs with disease status, and machine learning were combined to predict cytomegalovirus infection status. A later analysis re-analyzed previously published TCR beta repertoires from roughly 600 donors and added high-resolution HLA genotyping to study TCR occurrence patterns. Rather than using new phenotypic data, the later analysis identified candidate immune exposures from TCR beta sequences and from how often those sequences occurred across donors. An earlier analysis of several hundred of the donors applied high-throughput TCR beta sequencing to assess whether each TCR beta V gene segment acted as functional or pseudogenic. Alongside the repertoire data, information on donor age, sex, ethnicity and CMV serostatus was compiled. Genome-wide SNP genotypes for about three fifths of the 666 donors were used in a later genetic analysis, which treated that subset as a discovery cohort. All discovery cohort repertoires had been generated on a single sequencing platform. Class I and class II HLA loci were covered by the typing at four-digit resolution. Typing coverage varied by locus: roughly 629-630 donors for A, B, C, DRB1 and DQB1; about 520 for DQA1; 606 for DPA1; about 450 for DPB1. Because of strong linkage in the cohort, a handful of DR-DQ haplotypes were treated as single units for association and clustering. Among about 390 genotyped donors of the cohort, an average of about 240,000 unique TCR beta nucleotide sequences were sequenced per donor, around 20% of them non-productive.

To prepare the library, the immunoSEQ multiplex PCR assay was applied. For the multiplex PCR, a mixture combining 60 forward primers for TCR Vbeta segments and 13 reverse primers for TCR Jbeta segments was used. Amplification of the CDR3 region of rearranged TCR beta genes was performed with a multiplex PCR assay on genomic DNA. Amplified TCR beta libraries were sequenced as 87-base-pair reads on the Illumina HiSeq System. The paper's data handling went like this. A later analysis tallied 80 million to 95 million unique TCR beta chains across the 600 to 700 repertoires, and approximately 12 million of those chains were shared by two or more donors. Raw reads were error-corrected and collapsed into unique sequences by a nearest-neighbor algorithm in which closely related sequences were merged to remove PCR and sequencing errors. CDR3 sequences were aligned to IMGT reference sequences to assign V, D and J gene segments. For a sequence to be retained, at least a six-nucleotide match to both a V gene segment and a J gene segment was required. A rearrangement was called productive if the CDR3 had no stop codons and remained in frame with V and J, and every other rearrangement was called non-productive. CDR3 was defined according to IMGT convention as the region running from the second conserved V-encoded cysteine to the conserved J-encoded phenylalanine. Sequences without an unambiguous match to a single V gene segment were excluded from the earlier analysis of about 600 of the donors. In an earlier analysis of approximately 590 of the donors, V segments were called functional above 56.7% productive rearrangements and were called segregating when the between-donor standard deviation exceeded 5%. To diagnose cytomegalovirus status from the catalog of TCR beta chain sequences, a statistical classification framework was built. A later analysis assigned V and J genes by comparing TCR nucleotide sequences with IMGT/GENE-DB human TR gene sequences. The TCRdist pipeline was used in a later analysis to assign CDR3 sequences and most-parsimonious VDJ recombination scenarios. In a later analysis, each TCR beta chain was defined by its CDR3 amino acid sequence together with its V-gene family, and reads lacking a unique V-gene family were excluded. In a later analysis, 500 to 700 highly shared, low-generation-probability nucleotide sequences were removed to address suspected cross-contamination and a sequencing artifact. In a later analysis, a clonal expansion index was calculated for each public chain from normalized within-repertoire ranks of inferred template counts. In a later analysis, generation probabilities were computed using a VDJ recombination model fitted to out-of-frame rearrangements, and the results were checked against IGoR. In a later analysis, TCR-TCR, TCR-HLA and TCR-CMV co-occurrence was scored with hypergeometric tests, and a repertoire-size bias correction was applied to TCR pairs. False discovery rates were estimated in a later analysis by permuting HLA or CMV assignments 20 times. In a later analysis, co-occurring TCRs were grouped using DBSCAN, with TCRdist sequence similarity added in when clustering inside HLA-allele-positive subsets. Repertoires with fewer than 30,000 or more than 120,000 public chains were left out of co-occurrence clustering, as were four to six repertoires with anomalous nucleotide sharing. The immuneACCESS repertoire file appears here via TCRdb, limited to in-frame rearrangements. These files lack a portion of the clones; in checked studies, under half of the deficit traces to unresolved V genes, and the cause of the others is not known. From that table come the V and J calls and clone size; the DNA was used to work out D and trimming. The sample includes roughly 150,000 clones, with roughly 80% observed a single time. The top ten clones comprise around 7% of the sample.

The paper's findings and limits, for the study overall: Correlated functional status among segregating V segments might be attributable to linkage disequilibrium, but an unknown experimental factor could not be ruled out. A cluster of highly shared sequence variants was judged likely to be a technical artifact of the sequencing pipeline. In a later analysis, TCR association rates were found to vary across HLA loci, with the most associated TCRs seen for DRB1 alleles and the fewest for HLA-C alleles. At a false discovery rate of 0.05, a later analysis linked some 17,000 TCR beta sequences to specific HLA alleles. In this cohort, only TCR beta chains were sequenced, and detectable features were limited by the absence of alpha or paired-chain data. It was suggested by the authors that the approach could potentially be generalized to other disease states and immunological phenotypes. A further reported finding was that TCR beta sequences accurately predicted the HLA-A and HLA-B alleles for most subjects in the first cohort. Most TCR sequences were observed very rarely across donors, whereas some public TCRs were present in many individuals. An earlier analysis of around 540 of the donors showed that most TCR beta V segments appeared in productive rearrangements either about 87% or about 30% of the time, which broadly matched IMGT annotations. In a later analysis, several top co-occurrence clusters were reported to appear linked to parvovirus B19, influenza, CMV and Epstein-Barr virus. In a later genetic analysis, a missense DCLRE1C variant was associated with V-gene and J-gene trimming of TCR beta chains, and the association was replicated in an independent cohort. The only immune exposure information available for the cohort was CMV serostatus. When HLA alleles, especially DR and DQ, strongly co-occurred, TCR associations were difficult to assign to individual alleles. Cytomegalovirus status was reported to be diagnosed by the classifier with high specificity and sensitivity in both the original and validation cohorts. A later analysis found that HLA-associated TCR beta chains were more clonally expanded and had lower generation probabilities than equally common non-associated chains. In vitro tests confirmed that a few of the cytomegalovirus-associated TCR beta chains recognize cytomegalovirus antigens. Roughly 17 rarely observed V segments, including chromosome 9 orphons, were excluded from the earlier analysis of about 600 of the donors because counts were too low. Presence/absence analyses assumed roughly uniform sequencing depth across donors, an assumption that may not hold. Compared with the roughly 700-donor mean, donors in an Asian-associated ancestry cluster had fewer N-insertions in productive TCRs, according to a later genetic analysis. Because HLA typing was missing for some donors at each locus, association tests included only the typed subset. Most CMV-associated TCR beta chains appeared to be HLA-restricted in a later analysis, and the HLA associations seemed to be driven largely by CMV exposure. A total of 150 to 200 TCR beta chains were listed by the study as associated with cytomegalovirus. The 87-base-pair reads could not distinguish some IMGT-functional V segments, including TRBV6-2 and TRBV6-3, so those segments were excluded.

Trimming accounts for 4 bases at V and 5 bases at J, while the number of junction bases matched to no gene is 4. From a lookup of the germline V gene, CDR1 and CDR2 are SGHAT and FQNNGV. Reading from cysteine to phenylalanine, the CDR3 counts 14 amino acids. The read is trimmed to its CDR3 DNA, 42 bases read in frame from base 1. The cohort consisted of 666 healthy bone marrow donors. Cohort members were all nominally healthy when sampled, although unrecorded immune exposures were likely present. The donor was CMV seropositive and was included in the group of 300 or so seropositive cohort members. A peripheral blood sample was provided by each donor, and peripheral blood mononuclear cells were used for TCR beta sequencing. The Qiagen DNeasy Blood Extraction Kit was used to extract genomic DNA from the blood cell samples. Regarding this clone: It lacks a known antigen. No much larger clone exists at a distance of one base, and base qualities are not known.

The sequenced material came from PBMCs. This receptor was obtained from a woman between 50 and 59 years old in good health and CMV-seropositive. Recombination joined TRBV11-2 with TRBJ1-5; TRBD1 aligns with 8 central bases. The CDR3: CASSSGQGHQPQHF. The bases read TGTGCCAGCAGCTCCGGACAGGGCCATCAGCCCCAGCATTTT.